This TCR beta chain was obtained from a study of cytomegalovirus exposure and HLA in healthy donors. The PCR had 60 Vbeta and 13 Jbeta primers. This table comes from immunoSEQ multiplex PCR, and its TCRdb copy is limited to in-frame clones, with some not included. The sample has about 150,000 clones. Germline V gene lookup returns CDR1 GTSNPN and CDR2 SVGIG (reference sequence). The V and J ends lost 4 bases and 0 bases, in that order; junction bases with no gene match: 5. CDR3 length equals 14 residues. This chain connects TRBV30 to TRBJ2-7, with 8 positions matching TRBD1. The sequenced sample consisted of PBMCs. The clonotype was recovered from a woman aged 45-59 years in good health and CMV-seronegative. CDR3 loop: CAWNEDRDSYEQYF. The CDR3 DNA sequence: TGTGCCTGGAATGAGGACAGGGACTCCTACGAGCAGTACTTC.